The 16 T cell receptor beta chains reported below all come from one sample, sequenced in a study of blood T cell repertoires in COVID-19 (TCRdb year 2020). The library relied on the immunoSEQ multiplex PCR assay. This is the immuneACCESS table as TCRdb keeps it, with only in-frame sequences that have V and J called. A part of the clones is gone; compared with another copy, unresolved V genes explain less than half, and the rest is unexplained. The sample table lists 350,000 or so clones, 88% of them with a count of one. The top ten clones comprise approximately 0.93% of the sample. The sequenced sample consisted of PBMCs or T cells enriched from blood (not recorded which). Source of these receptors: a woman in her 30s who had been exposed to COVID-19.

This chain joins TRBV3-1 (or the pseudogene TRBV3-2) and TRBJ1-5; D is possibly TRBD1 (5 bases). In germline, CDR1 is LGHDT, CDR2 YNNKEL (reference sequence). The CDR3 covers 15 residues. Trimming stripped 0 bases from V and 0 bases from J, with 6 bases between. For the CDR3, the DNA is TGTGCCAGCAGCCAAGACGGGGGTAGCAATCAGCCCCAGCATTTT. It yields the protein CASSQDGGSNQPQHF.

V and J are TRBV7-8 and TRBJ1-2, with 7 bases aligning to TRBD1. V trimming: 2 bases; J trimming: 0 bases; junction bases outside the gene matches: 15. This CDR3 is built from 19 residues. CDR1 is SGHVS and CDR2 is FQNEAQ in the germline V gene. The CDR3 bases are TGTGCCAGCAGCTTAAGACCCCGACAGGGACTGATAGCTAACTATGGCTACACCTTC. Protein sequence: CASSLRPRQGLIANYGYTF.

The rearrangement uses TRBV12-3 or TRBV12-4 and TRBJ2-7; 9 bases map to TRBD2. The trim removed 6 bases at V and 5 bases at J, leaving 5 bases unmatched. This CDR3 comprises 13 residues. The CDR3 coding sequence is TGTGCCAGCAGAGCTAGCGGGACTGACGAGCAGTACTTC. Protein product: CASRASGTDEQYF.

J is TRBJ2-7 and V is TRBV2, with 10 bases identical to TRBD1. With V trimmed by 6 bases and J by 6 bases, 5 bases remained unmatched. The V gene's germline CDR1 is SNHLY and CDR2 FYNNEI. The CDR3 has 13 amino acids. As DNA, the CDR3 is TGTGCCAGCAGGGTCCGGGACAGGGGCGAGCAGTACTTC. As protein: CASRVRDRGEQYF. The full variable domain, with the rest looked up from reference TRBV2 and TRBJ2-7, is EPEVTQTPSHQVTQMGQEVILRCVPISNHLYFYWYRQILGQKVEFLVSFYNNEISEKSEIFDDQFSVERPDGSNFTLKIRSTKLEDSAMYFCASRVRDRGEQYFGPGTRLTVT.

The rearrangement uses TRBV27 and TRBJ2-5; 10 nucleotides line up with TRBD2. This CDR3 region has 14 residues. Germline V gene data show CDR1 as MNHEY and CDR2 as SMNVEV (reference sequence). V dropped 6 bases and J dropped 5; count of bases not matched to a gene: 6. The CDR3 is CASRPGLALETQYF. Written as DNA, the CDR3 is TGTGCCAGCAGACCGGGACTAGCGTTGGAGACCCAGTACTTC.

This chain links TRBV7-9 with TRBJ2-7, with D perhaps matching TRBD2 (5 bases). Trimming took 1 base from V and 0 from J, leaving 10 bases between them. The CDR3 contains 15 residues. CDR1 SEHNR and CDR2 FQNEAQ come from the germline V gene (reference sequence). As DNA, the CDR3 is TGTGCCAGCAGCTTAGGGCTCAGCGGCTCCTACGAGCAGTACTTC. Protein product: CASSLGLSGSYEQYF.

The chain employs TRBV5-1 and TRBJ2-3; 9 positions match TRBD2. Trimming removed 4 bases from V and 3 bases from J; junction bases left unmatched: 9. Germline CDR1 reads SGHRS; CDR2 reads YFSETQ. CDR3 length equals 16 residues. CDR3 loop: CASSLSGRSGTDTQYF. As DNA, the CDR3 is TGCGCCAGCAGCCTCAGCGGGAGGAGTGGTACAGATACGCAGTATTTT.

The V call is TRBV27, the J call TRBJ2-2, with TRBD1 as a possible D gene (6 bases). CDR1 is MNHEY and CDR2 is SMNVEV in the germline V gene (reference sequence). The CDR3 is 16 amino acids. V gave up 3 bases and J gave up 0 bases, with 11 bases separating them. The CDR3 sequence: CASSFLGAPNTGELFF. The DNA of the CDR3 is TGTGCCAGCAGTTTTCTGGGGGCCCCGAACACCGGGGAGCTGTTTTTT.

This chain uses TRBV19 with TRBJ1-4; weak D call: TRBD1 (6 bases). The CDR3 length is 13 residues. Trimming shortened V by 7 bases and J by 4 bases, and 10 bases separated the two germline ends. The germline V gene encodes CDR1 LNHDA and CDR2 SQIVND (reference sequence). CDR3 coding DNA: TGTGCCAGTATGGACAGCGTTAATGAAAAACTGTTTTTT. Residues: CASMDSVNEKLFF.

Here the CDR3 DNA reads TGTGCCAGCATTACCGGGACAGTCGGGCTCTATGGCTACACCTTC. Translation: CASITGTVGLYGYTF. This chain links TRBV2 with TRBJ1-2; 7 bases agree with TRBD1. Germline CDR1 reads SNHLY; CDR2 reads FYNNEI. The V gene end was trimmed by 7 bases and the J gene end by 4 bases; junction bases not matched to a gene: 12. The CDR3 has 15 amino acids.

The CDR3 DNA follows: TGTGCCACCAGCGGGTACCTTGCGGAACTGTTTTTT. Encoded protein: CATSGYLAELFF. J is TRBJ1-4 and V is TRBV15; D not certain. The germline V and J ends were trimmed by 5 bases and 12 bases, with 13 bases remaining between them. Germline values: CDR1 LNHNV, CDR2 YYDKDF (reference sequence). This CDR3 comprises 12 residues.

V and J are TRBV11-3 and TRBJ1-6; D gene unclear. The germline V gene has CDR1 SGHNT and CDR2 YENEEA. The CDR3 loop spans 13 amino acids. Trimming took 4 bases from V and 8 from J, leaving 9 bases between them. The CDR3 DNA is TGTGCCAGCAGCTCCTACGGTGATTCACCCCTCCACTTT. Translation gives CASSSYGDSPLHF.

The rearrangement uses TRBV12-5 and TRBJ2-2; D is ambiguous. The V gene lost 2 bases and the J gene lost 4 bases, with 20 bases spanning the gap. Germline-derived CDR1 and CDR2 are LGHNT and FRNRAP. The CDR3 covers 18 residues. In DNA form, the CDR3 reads TGTGCTAGTGGTTTGTCTTGGGCAAGCCGAATGAGCACCGGGGAGCTGTTTTTT. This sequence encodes CASGLSWASRMSTGELFF.

The CDR3 DNA reads TGTGCCAGCAGCTGGGGCGTTTCCTATAATTCACCCCTCCACTTT. Protein sequence: CASSWGVSYNSPLHF. This chain uses TRBV5-6 with TRBJ1-6; the D gene is possibly TRBD1 (5 bases). The CDR3 is 15 residues long. Deletions cut 3 bases from V and 1 base from J, with 8 bases between. Looked up from germline, CDR1 is SGHDT and CDR2 is YYEEEE.

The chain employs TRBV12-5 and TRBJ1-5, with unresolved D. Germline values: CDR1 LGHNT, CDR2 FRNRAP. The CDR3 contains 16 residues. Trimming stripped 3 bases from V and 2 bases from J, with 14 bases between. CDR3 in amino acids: CASGFRLEEGNQPQHF. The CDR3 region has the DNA TGTGCTAGTGGTTTTAGGTTAGAGGAAGGCAATCAGCCCCAGCATTTT.

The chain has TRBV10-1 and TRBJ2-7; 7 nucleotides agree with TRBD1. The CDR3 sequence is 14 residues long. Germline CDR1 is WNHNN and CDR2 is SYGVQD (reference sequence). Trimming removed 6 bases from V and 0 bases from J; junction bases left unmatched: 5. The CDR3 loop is CASSQTGSSYEQYF. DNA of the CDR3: TGCGCCAGCAGCCAGACAGGGTCCTCCTACGAGCAGTACTTC.